This TCR beta chain was documented in a study of identical twins. This clonotype was counted a few times. This CDR3 region has 13 residues. V dropped 2 bases and J dropped 3 bases, with 6 bases sitting between them. Germline CDR1 reads MNHNS; CDR2 reads SASEGT. TCRdb called the 5' RACE reads again in MiXCR, with one record for every CDR3 protein. The repertoire holds hundreds of thousands of distinct CDR3 sequences, with approximately 18% as singletons. This sample was shared with a second study, whose subject was T cells expressing NK-cell markers. According to that study: It was sorted CD3+CD56-NKG2C+, CD3+CD56+NKG2C- and CD3+CD56+NKG2C+ T cells that provided the TCR beta repertoires.

The sample taken for sequencing was PBMCs. This chain uses TRBV6-1 with TRBJ2-3; no definite D call. The TCR comes from a woman aged 18-29 years in good health. The CDR3 here is CASSESQTDTQYF. The CDR3 region has the DNA TGTGCCAGCAGTGAAAGTCAGACAGATACGCAGTATTTT.